Listed below are T cell receptor beta chains from one sample, sequenced in a study of blood T cells in healthy people across ages. TCRdb used MiXCR to reprocess the 5' RACE reads, holding one entry per CDR3 protein. The repertoire holds around 1,500,000 distinct CDR3 sequences, approximately 42% seen once, with 7.9% in the top ten. Sequenced material: blood. The source of these receptors is a young woman in good health. Each CDR3 is given with its conserved first and last residue. The D gene is left open where the match is weak. Size values are once, few and many counts, or a class for expanded clones, and some rows have none.

>NA|TRBJ2-5|TRBV5-1|NA
CASSLPRASEEETQYF
TGCGCCAGCAGCCTGCCCCGGGCTAGCGAGGAAGAGACCCAGTACTTC
>TRBD1|TRBJ1-1|TRBV7-8|NA
CASSFPQGSDTEAFF
TGTGCCAGCAGCTTTCCACAGGGGAGCGACACTGAAGCTTTCTTT
>NA|TRBJ2-1|TRBV5-1|few
CASSLDVNYNEQFF
TGCGCCAGCAGCCTGGATGTAAACTACAATGAGCAGTTCTTC
>TRBD2|TRBJ2-3|TRBV4-1|few
CASSQDTSGGVTDTQYF
TGCGCCAGCAGCCAAGATACTAGCGGGGGGGTCACAGATACGCAGTATTTT
>NA|TRBJ2-5|TRBV20-1|NA
CSAPGWVVETQYF
TGCAGTGCCCCCGGGTGGGTCGTGGAGACCCAGTACTTC
>NA|TRBJ1-4|TRBV2|NA
CASSEVGTTNEKLFF
TGTGCCAGCAGTGAGGTTGGAACAACTAATGAAAAACTGTTTTTT
>TRBD1|TRBJ2-1|TRBV7-2|NA
CASSSEGTGLREQFF
TGTGCCAGCAGCTCAGAAGGGACAGGGTTGCGCGAGCAGTTCTTC
>NA|TRBJ2-7|TRBV5-1|few
CASSFGGPGGYEQYF
TGCGCCAGCAGCTTTGGAGGCCCTGGGGGCTACGAGCAGTACTTC
>NA|TRBJ2-1|TRBV10-3|NA
CAISEGALSYNEQFF
TGTGCCATCAGTGAGGGGGCCCTCTCCTACAATGAGCAGTTCTTC
>TRBD2|TRBJ2-2|TRBV7-7|NA
CASGKTGLGTGELFF
TGTGCTAGCGGCAAGACGGGACTAGGAACCGGGGAGCTGTTTTTT
>TRBD1|TRBJ1-2|TRBV7-9|NA
CASSSSDREGYGYTF
TGTGCCAGCAGCTCCTCCGACAGGGAGGGCTATGGCTACACCTTC
>NA|TRBJ2-1|TRBV24-1|NA
CATSDLNDNEQFF
TGTGCCACCAGTGATTTGAATGACAATGAGCAGTTCTTC
>NA|TRBJ2-7|TRBV3-1|NA
CASSQESTYEQYF
TGTGCCAGCAGCCAGGAATCAACCTACGAGCAGTACTTC
>TRBD1|TRBJ2-3|TRBV18|NA
CASSPVTGGTSTDTQYF
TGTGCCAGCTCACCCGTTACAGGGGGAACTAGCACAGATACGCAGTATTTT
>TRBD2|TRBJ2-5|TRBV27|NA
CASSPGTTIRQETQYF
TGTGCCAGCTCCCCCGGGACTACCATTCGCCAAGAGACCCAGTACTTC
>NA|TRBJ1-1|TRBV2|NA
CASTSTPEAFF
TGTGCCAGCACCAGTACTCCTGAAGCTTTCTTT
>NA|TRBJ1-2|TRBV20-1|NA
CSARDSAGGARYGYTF
TGCAGTGCTAGAGATTCCGCCGGGGGGGCTCGATATGGCTACACCTTC
>NA|TRBJ1-5|TRBV7-6|NA
CASSLAGPGNNQPQHF
TGTGCCAGCAGCTTAGCTGGCCCCGGCAACAATCAGCCCCAGCATTTT
>TRBD2|TRBJ2-3|TRBV10-3|many
CAITAGTSGGNTDTQYF
TGTGCCATCACTGCCGGGACTAGCGGGGGAAACACAGATACGCAGTATTTT
>NA|TRBJ2-3|TRBV6-4|once
CVSSDPDLQLTDTQYF
TGTGTCAGCAGTGACCCCGATCTACAGCTCACAGATACGCAGTATTTT
>TRBD1|TRBJ2-7|TRBV6-5|NA
CASIKTGTVPTDEQYF
TGTGCCAGCATTAAAACCGGGACAGTACCGACCGACGAGCAGTACTTC
>NA|TRBJ1-5|TRBV20-1|NA
CSARGGGKSNQPQHF
TGCAGTGCTAGGGGGGGGGGCAAAAGCAATCAGCCCCAGCATTTT
>TRBD1|TRBJ2-5|TRBV12-3/TRBV12-4|once
CASSPGDRQETQYF
TGTGCCAGCAGTCCGGGGGACAGGCAAGAGACCCAGTACTTC
>NA|TRBJ1-5|TRBV10-3|NA
CAIRGGGPQHF
TGTGCCATCAGGGGGGGTGGGCCCCAGCATTTT
>TRBD1|TRBJ2-7|TRBV10-3|once
CAVADRGLYEQYF
TGTGCCGTCGCAGACAGGGGGCTATACGAGCAGTACTTC
>NA|TRBJ2-7|TRBV27|few
CASSFSSEQYF
TGTGCCAGCAGTTTCTCGAGCGAGCAGTACTTC
>NA|TRBJ1-2|TRBV7-9|NA
CASSGPGDYRFRGYTF
TGTGCCAGCAGCGGCCCCGGGGACTATCGGTTTAGGGGCTACACCTTC
>NA|TRBJ2-3|TRBV12-5|NA
CASGLTPKGLLGTDTQYF
TGTGCTAGTGGTTTGACCCCCAAGGGCTTACTTGGCACAGATACGCAGTATTTT
>TRBD2|TRBJ2-3|TRBV29-1|many
CSVAGTSGPTDTQYF
TGCAGCGTTGCTGGGACTAGCGGACCTACAGATACGCAGTATTTT
>NA|TRBJ1-1|TRBV6-1|NA
CASRQLGTENTEAFF
TGTGCCAGCAGGCAACTCGGAACAGAGAACACTGAAGCTTTCTTT
>NA|TRBJ2-1|TRBV10-3|NA
CAISESGQSSYNEQFF
TGTGCCATCAGTGAGTCTGGCCAGAGCTCCTACAATGAGCAGTTCTTC
>TRBD2|TRBJ2-7|TRBV20-1|NA
CSARRGGNRDEQYF
TGCAGTGCTCGACGGGGGGGGAATAGGGATGAGCAGTACTTC
>NA|TRBJ1-4|TRBV2|NA
CASSHPGMDEKLFF
TGTGCCAGCAGCCACCCGGGGATGGATGAAAAACTGTTTTTT
>TRBD2|TRBJ2-1|TRBV5-1|few
CASSVNPGTSGGNNEQFF
TGCGCCAGCAGCGTCAATCCTGGGACTAGCGGGGGAAACAATGAGCAGTTCTTC
>NA|TRBJ1-2|TRBV6-5|NA
CASSSQGGYTF
TGTGCCAGCAGTTCCCAGGGAGGCTACACCTTC
>NA|TRBJ2-7|TRBV4-1|NA
CASSQVEDSPSEQYF
TGCGCCAGCAGCCAAGTTGAAGACTCCCCTTCCGAGCAGTACTTC
>NA|TRBJ2-7|TRBV7-2|NA
CASSLGGTNYNEQYF
TGTGCCAGCAGCTTAGGTGGGACGAATTACAATGAGCAGTACTTC
>TRBD1|TRBJ2-2|TRBV7-9|NA
CASSSSGTVTGELFF
TGTGCCAGCAGCTCCTCCGGGACAGTTACCGGGGAGCTGTTTTTT
>TRBD2|TRBJ2-7|TRBV7-9|NA
CASSELALSSYNEQYF
TGTGCCAGCAGCGAACTAGCGCTGAGCTCCTACAATGAGCAGTACTTC
>NA|TRBJ2-7|TRBV12-3/TRBV12-4|NA
CASTPSGKAYEQYF
TGTGCCAGCACCCCCTCGGGAAAAGCCTACGAGCAGTACTTC